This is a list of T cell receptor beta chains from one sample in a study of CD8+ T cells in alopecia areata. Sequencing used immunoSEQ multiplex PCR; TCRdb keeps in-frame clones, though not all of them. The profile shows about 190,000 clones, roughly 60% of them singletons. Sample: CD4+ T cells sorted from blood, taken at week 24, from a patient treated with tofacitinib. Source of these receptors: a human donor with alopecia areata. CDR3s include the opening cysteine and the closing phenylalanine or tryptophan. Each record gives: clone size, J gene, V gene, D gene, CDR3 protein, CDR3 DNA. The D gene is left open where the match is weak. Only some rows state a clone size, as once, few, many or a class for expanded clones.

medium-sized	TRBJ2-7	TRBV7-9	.	CASSPRRDHEQYF	TGTGCCAGCAGCCCCCGGCGGGACCACGAGCAGTACTTC
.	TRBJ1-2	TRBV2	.	CASSPGWQGYTF	TGTGCCAGCAGTCCGGGGTGGCAAGGCTACACCTTC
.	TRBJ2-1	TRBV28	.	CASSPNSFDEQFF	TGTGCCAGCAGCCCAAATTCGTTCGATGAGCAGTTCTTC
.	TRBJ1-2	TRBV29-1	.	CSVGQKALYGYTF	TGCAGCGTCGGACAGAAGGCCCTCTATGGCTACACCTTC
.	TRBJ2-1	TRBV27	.	CASSFPGVSGNEQFF	TGTGCCAGCAGTTTCCCGGGGGTTTCTGGCAATGAGCAGTTCTTC
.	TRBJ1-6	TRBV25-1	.	CASSESTENSPLHF	TGTGCCAGCAGTGAATCCACCGAGAATTCACCCCTCCACTTT
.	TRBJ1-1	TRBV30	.	CAWSRQGPNTEAFF	TGTGCCTGGAGCCGGCAGGGACCTAACACTGAAGCTTTCTTT
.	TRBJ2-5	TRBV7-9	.	CASSLAGGFQETQYF	TGTGCCAGCAGCTTAGCTGGGGGATTCCAAGAGACCCAGTACTTC
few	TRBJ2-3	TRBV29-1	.	CSGGPDTQYF	TGCAGCGGCGGGCCCGATACGCAGTATTTT
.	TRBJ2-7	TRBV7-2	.	CASSPLSHSSYEQYF	TGTGCCAGCAGCCCCTTGTCACATAGCTCCTACGAGCAGTACTTC
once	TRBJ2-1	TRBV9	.	CASSAVLNEQFF	TGTGCCAGCAGCGCTGTGCTCAATGAGCAGTTCTTC
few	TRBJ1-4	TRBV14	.	CASSQGEAMDEKLFF	TGTGCCAGCAGCCAAGGGGAGGCGATGGATGAAAAACTGTTTTTT
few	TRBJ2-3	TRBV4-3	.	CASSLEWGDTQYF	TGCGCCAGCAGCCTCGAATGGGGAGATACGCAGTATTTT
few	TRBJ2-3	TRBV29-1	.	CSGGSGTDTQYF	TGCAGCGGTGGTTCGGGCACAGATACGCAGTATTTT
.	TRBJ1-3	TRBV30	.	CAWDILSGNTIYF	TGTGCTTGGGACATACTCTCTGGAAACACCATATATTTT
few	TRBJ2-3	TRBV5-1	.	CASSSPGLSSTDTQYF	TGCGCCAGCAGCTCGCCGGGACTCTCTAGCACAGATACGCAGTATTTT
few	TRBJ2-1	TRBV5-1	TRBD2	CASSLAFGGGYEQFF	TGCGCCAGCAGCTTGGCCTTTGGCGGGGGGTATGAGCAGTTCTTC
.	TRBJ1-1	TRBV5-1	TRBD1	CATSDRTNTEAFF	TGCGCCACCTCGGACAGGACGAACACTGAAGCTTTCTTT
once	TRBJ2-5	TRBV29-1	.	CSVDSKETQYF	TGCAGCGTTGACTCCAAAGAGACCCAGTACTTC
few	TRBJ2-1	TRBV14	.	CASSQQGLSYNEQFF	TGTGCCAGCAGCCAACAGGGGCTCTCCTACAATGAGCAGTTCTTC
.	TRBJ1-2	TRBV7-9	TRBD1	CASQTGGGEGYTF	TGTGCCAGTCAGACAGGGGGAGGTGAAGGCTACACCTTC
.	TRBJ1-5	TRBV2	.	CASSERGLNQPQHF	TGTGCCAGCAGTGAACGGGGGTTAAATCAGCCCCAGCATTTT
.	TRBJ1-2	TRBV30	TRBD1	CAWSPTGGSGYTF	TGTGCCTGGAGTCCAACAGGGGGCTCTGGCTACACCTTC
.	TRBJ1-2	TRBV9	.	CASSVDRNYGYTF	TGTGCCAGCAGCGTAGATAGAAACTATGGCTACACCTTC
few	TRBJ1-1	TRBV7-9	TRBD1	CASSFTGGNTEAFF	TGTGCCAGCAGCTTTACAGGGGGAAACACTGAAGCTTTCTTT
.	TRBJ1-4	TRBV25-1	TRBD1	CASSRTGRREKLFF	TGTGCCAGCAGCCGGACAGGGCGTAGGGAAAAACTGTTTTTT
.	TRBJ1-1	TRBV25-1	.	CASSEFRQANTEAFF	TGTGCCAGCAGTGAATTTCGGCAGGCGAACACTGAAGCTTTCTTT
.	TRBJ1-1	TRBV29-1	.	CSVIGSLNTEAFF	TGCAGCGTCATAGGCAGCCTGAACACTGAAGCTTTCTTT
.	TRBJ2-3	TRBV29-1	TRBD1	CSVRDRGGSTDTQYF	TGCAGCGTCCGGGACAGGGGGGGGTCCACAGATACGCAGTATTTT
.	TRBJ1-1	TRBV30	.	CAWVEVKAFF	TGTGCCTGGGTGGAAGTTAAAGCTTTCTTT
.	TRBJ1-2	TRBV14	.	CASSQVRGDGYTF	TGTGCCAGCAGCCAAGTGCGGGGTGATGGCTACACCTTC
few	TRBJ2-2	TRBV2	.	CASVRTKNTGELFF	TGTGCCAGCGTCAGGACAAAAAACACCGGGGAGCTGTTTTTT
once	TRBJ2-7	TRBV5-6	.	CASSLLGSEEQYF	TGTGCCAGCAGCTTGTTGGGGAGTGAGGAGCAGTACTTC
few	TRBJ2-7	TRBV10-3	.	CAISRGQYYEQYF	TGTGCCATCAGTAGGGGACAATACTACGAGCAGTACTTC
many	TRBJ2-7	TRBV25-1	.	CASSEYREQYF	TGTGCCAGCAGTGAATACCGCGAGCAGTACTTC
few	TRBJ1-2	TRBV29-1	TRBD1	CSVTGAFNYGYTF	TGCAGCGTTACAGGGGCCTTTAACTATGGCTACACCTTC
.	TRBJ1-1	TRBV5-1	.	CASSLDQGNPEAFF	TGCGCCAGCAGCTTGGATCAGGGGAACCCTGAAGCTTTCTTT
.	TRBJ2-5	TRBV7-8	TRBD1	CASSQGTEETQYF	TGTGCCAGCAGCCAAGGGACAGAAGAGACCCAGTACTTC
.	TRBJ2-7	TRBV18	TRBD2	CASSQGGGYEQYF	TGTGCCAGCTCACAGGGCGGGGGATACGAGCAGTACTTC
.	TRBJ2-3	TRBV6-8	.	CASPGRNTQYF	TGTGCCAGCCCGGGAAGGAATACGCAGTATTTT
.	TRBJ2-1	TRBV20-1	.	CSGSGYNEQFF	TGCAGTGGGAGCGGATACAATGAGCAGTTCTTC
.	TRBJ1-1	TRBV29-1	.	CSVAGQMNTEAFF	TGCAGCGTCGCCGGACAGATGAACACTGAAGCTTTCTTT
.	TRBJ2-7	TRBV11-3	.	CASSLSGQGNLPEVVKQYF	TGTGCCAGCAGCTTATCCGGCCAGGGAAACCTCCCGGAGGTTGTGAAGCAGTACTTC